Given below is one T cell receptor beta chain in context. This sample stems from a study of blood T cell repertoires in COVID-19. Study in general: Some COVID-19 samples were acute and others convalescent; all came from the United States, Italy and Spain. T cells, B-cell-depleted T cells, or PBMCs supplied cDNA or gDNA.

Profiling relied on immunoSEQ multiplex PCR, and the TCRdb table lists in-frame clones only, not all of them. Seen here are 200,000 to 250,000 clones, 85% to 90% observed once, and the top ten hold over 4.5%. After removal of 4 bases from V and 3 bases from J, the junction contained 4 bases not matched to a gene. The germline V gene has CDR1 LGHDT and CDR2 YNNKEL (reference sequence). CDR3 length: 14 residues. The receptor's source is a man aged 80 or over with acute or convalescent COVID-19. This chain uses TRBV3-1 (or the pseudogene TRBV3-2) with TRBJ2-3; 7 bases line up with TRBD2. The specimen was peripheral blood. DNA for the CDR3: TGTGCCAGCAGCCCCGGACTAGTGACAGATACGCAGTATTTT. It encodes CASSPGLVTDTQYF.